This T cell receptor (beta chain) was captured in a study of CD8 T cells in ankylosing spondylitis. One entry per CDR3 protein, called by TCRdb with MiXCR from the 5' RACE reads. Of 130,000 or so distinct CDR3 sequences listed, roughly 17% are singletons. Study findings and constraints: Clones linked to the disease showed a CD8+ phenotype. They occurred at relatively low frequencies in peripheral blood. Characteristic, it appeared, of ankylosing spondylitis blood was a TCR beta motif of roughly 8 highly homologous variants.

The CDR3 loop spans 15 amino acids. The V end was cut by 3 bases, the J end by 5 bases, with 17 bases between. Germline CDR1 reads SGDLS; CDR2 reads YYNGEE. To note about this clonotype: Its matching antigen is unknown.

Specimen: blood, either unsorted or a sorted T cell fraction (not recorded which). This chain uses TRBV9 with TRBJ2-5; perhaps D is TRBD1 or TRBD2 (5 bases each). This receptor was identified in a male donor with ankylosing spondylitis. The CDR3 reads CASSAAGTLQETQYF. CDR3 bases: TGTGCCAGCAGCGCAGCCGGGACCCTCCAGGAGACCCAGTACTTC.